The clone carrying this TCR beta chain showed up many times. The sample is drawn from a study of CD4 and CD8 cells across lung adenocarcinoma regions. Donors had localized lung adenocarcinoma, a non-small cell lung cancer. The germline V gene encodes CDR1 MNHEY and CDR2 SVGAGI. This CDR3 has 12 amino acids. The V gene lost 6 bases and the J gene lost 7 bases, with 12 bases spanning the gap. TCRdb re-called the PCR reads through MiXCR, storing one row per CDR3 protein. The sample shows under 20,000 distinct CDR3 sequences, 46% of them seen only once. The J gene is TRBJ1-2, the V gene TRBV6-5; D perhaps matches TRBD1 (6 bases). The TCR was taken from a male donor with lung adenocarcinoma. The CD4 and CD8 labels of this study may be unreliable. The sample was CD4+ T cells from the margin of a lung tumor. The DNA of the CDR3 is TGTGCCAGCAGCCTAGGGGGACGTGGCTACACCTTC. Residues: CASSLGGRGYTF.